This T cell receptor beta chain is drawn from a study of molecular identifiers for immune sequencing clone quantification. Study summary: With replicates, the RNA of about 20,000 or 100,000 naive CD8 cells was split five ways and four were sequenced.

TCRdb reprocessed the PCR reads with MiXCR, giving one entry per CDR3 protein. The sample has over 85,000 distinct CDR3 sequences; 21% are singletons. Many counts were recorded for this clonotype. The CDR3 sequence is 15 residues long. Trimming removed 7 bases from V and 7 bases from J, with 22 bases in between. Looked up from germline, CDR1 is MNHEY and CDR2 is SMNVEV (reference sequence). This TCR derives from a human donor in good health. Some libraries in this study had Jurkat cell RNA spiked in. The chain is built from TRBV27 and TRBJ1-2; weak D call: TRBD1 (6 bases). Sequencing was performed on naive CD8+ T cells from blood, with Jurkat cell RNA spiked in. This sample's subset: FACS-sorted CD8+CD4-CCR7+CD45RA+ naive T cells. The CDR3 region is CASMVQGGSFFGYTF. The CDR3 DNA sequence: TGTGCCAGCATGGTACAGGGAGGGTCCTTCTTTGGCTACACCTTC.